These 3 T cell receptor beta chains were sequenced from one sample in a study of cytomegalovirus exposure and HLA in healthy donors. The PCR contained 60 Vbeta and 13 Jbeta primers. Clones were sequenced by immunoSEQ multiplex PCR, and TCRdb holds only the in-frame ones, with some missing. The sample carries 100,000 or so clones, over 65% recorded once. Sequences were obtained from PBMCs. These receptors all come from a female donor in good health and CMV-seropositive.

This clone was observed once. The chain joins TRBV11-2 to TRBJ1-6; 8 bases agree with TRBD1. Germline-derived CDR1 and CDR2 are SGHAT and FQNNGV. The CDR3 is 17 amino acids. V gave up 2 bases and J gave up 7 bases; unmatched junction bases: 10. CDR3 bases: TGTGCCAGCAGCTTAATGGGGCAGGGGGCGAGGAATTCACCCCTCCACTTT. It specifies CASSLMGQGARNSPLHF.

This clone was observed a handful of times. The chain recombines TRBV5-1 with TRBJ1-1, with a possible D match to TRBD1 (5 bases). Germline assignment: CDR1 SGHRS and CDR2 YFSETQ. V dropped 1 base and J dropped 2 bases, with 9 bases sitting between them. The length of the CDR3 is 14 residues. CDR3 in amino acids: CASSLFGGNTEAFF. CDR3 DNA sequence: TGCGCCAGCAGCTTGTTCGGGGGAAACACTGAAGCTTTCTTT.

The chain uses TRBV5-6 and TRBJ2-5, with D hard to call. The germline gives CDR1 SGHDT, CDR2 YYEEEE. The CDR3 runs to 12 residues. Trimming left V 3 bases short and J 7 bases short, with 10 bases between. CDR3 sequence: CASSSARRTQYF. For the CDR3, the DNA is TGTGCCAGCAGCTCTGCCCGTAGGACCCAGTACTTC.